This TCR beta chain was identified during a study of identical twins. Whole-study findings and limits: Reduced insertions were recorded for abundant cord blood beta clonotypes, with no such pattern in memory repertoires.

There are 14 residues in the CDR3. The germline CDR1 and CDR2 sequences are ENHRY and SYGVKD. V gave up 5 bases and J gave up 0 bases, with 8 bases separating them. Through template switching, a universal primer site was introduced, and the cDNA contained unique molecular identifiers. In TCRdb, the 5' RACE reads were re-called with MiXCR into one record per CDR3 protein. The repertoire holds more than 400,000 distinct CDR3 sequences, with 12% to 15% as singletons. Note on this clonotype: Its antigen is unidentified.

In addition, the sample was reused for a study of yellow fever vaccine responses in identical twins.

Sequenced sample: CD4+ T cells sorted from blood. V is TRBV10-3 and J is TRBJ2-1, with D uncertain. This clonotype originated in a young woman in good health. The DNA for the CDR3 is TGTGCCATCAGTTCAGACTTCTCCTACAATGAGCAGTTCTTC. Its protein is CAISSDFSYNEQFF.